The 4 T cell receptor beta chains in this list originate from one sample, sequenced in a study of early T cells in non-severe SARS-CoV-2 infection. TCRdb re-called the 5' RACE reads through MiXCR, storing one row per CDR3 protein. Here the sample spans approximately 46,000 distinct CDR3 sequences, about 23% being singletons. This specimen was whole blood, taken at baseline. Receptors were obtained from an adult who was a healthcare worker with PCR-confirmed SARS-CoV-2 infection or an uninfected control (not recorded which).

This clonotype was seen more than once but under ten times. V is TRBV2 and J is TRBJ1-1; D gene ambiguous. The CDR3 is made up of 13 amino acids. Germline V gives CDR1 SNHLY, CDR2 FYNNEI. Trimming took off 5 bases at V and 2 bases at J, with 9 bases between the two ends. The CDR3 DNA sequence: TGTGCCAGCAGTTTACAGATAAACACTGAAGCTTTCTTT. Its translation is CASSLQINTEAFF.

This clonotype was detected only a few times. The chain combines TRBV11-1 with TRBJ2-1; possibly TRBD1 or TRBD2 for D (5 bases each). The V gene's germline CDR1 is SGHAT and CDR2 FQDESV (reference sequence). The V end was cut by 6 bases, the J end by 0 bases, with 15 bases between. CDR3 length: 16 amino acids. CDR3 DNA: TGTGCCAGCAGTTCCGGGACCCGGAGCTCCTACAATGAGCAGTTCTTC. Translated: CASSSGTRSSYNEQFF.

This clonotype was recorded at least ten times. This chain uses TRBV11-2 with TRBJ2-3; the match to TRBD2 covers 11 bases. CDR3 length: 15 amino acids. The germline gives CDR1 SGHAT, CDR2 FQNNGV. Losses at the gene ends were 1 base for V and 7 bases for J; bases not matched to a gene: 4. In DNA, the CDR3 is TGTGCCAGCAGCTTAGTAGCGGGGGGGCGGCATACGCAGTATTTT. This translates into CASSLVAGGRHTQYF.

J is TRBJ1-2 and V is TRBV19; unclear D gene. Germline V gene lookup returns CDR1 LNHDA and CDR2 SQIVND (reference sequence). CDR3 size: 17 residues. V gave up 0 bases and J gave up 0 bases, with 14 bases separating them. CDR3 DNA sequence: TGTGCCAGTAGTATAGACGGACGACGCCCAGCTAACTATGGCTACACCTTC. It encodes CASSIDGRRPANYGYTF.